This TCR beta chain was sequenced in a study of neoadjuvant nivolumab and ipilimumab in lung cancer. Study background: Patients got nivolumab 3 mg/kg on days 1, 15 and 29; combination added ipilimumab 1 mg/kg day 1.

About this clone: The target antigen is unknown.

Produced via immunoSEQ multiplex PCR; TCRdb's table is partial and in-frame only. The data show fewer than 40,000 clones, with roughly nine tenths seen just once and roughly 5% held by the top ten. Overall study findings and caveats: Higher pretherapy blood TCR richness went with higher resected-tumor richness. Only two of four nivolumab-treated tumors gained richness and clonality by surgery. Compared with tumor-adjacent uninvolved lung, resected tumors showed greater richness and clonality.

This CDR3 comprises 13 residues. Trimming removed 2 bases at V and 9 bases at J, with 8 bases between. CDR1 is MNHNY, CDR2 SVGAGI, per germline (reference sequence). This chain uses TRBV6-6 with TRBJ1-6; D may be TRBD1 (6 bases). The clonotype comes from an adult with non-small cell lung cancer. The sequencing used peripheral blood, collected after neoadjuvant nivolumab, alone or with ipilimumab, at or shortly before surgery. DNA of the CDR3: TGTGCCAGCAGTTACGAAGGGGGTTCACCCCTCCACTTT. The encoded protein is CASSYEGGSPLHF.